The 10 T cell receptor beta chains reported below all come from one sample, sequenced in a study of control samples from healthy donors and cancer patients. Some clones are missing from TCRdb's copy, which holds only in-frame ones; the method was immunoSEQ multiplex PCR. This repertoire shows fewer than 65,000 clones, roughly 80% found once; its top ten account for roughly a tenth. The sequenced sample consisted of blood. The receptors derive from a man between 65 and 79 years old in good health.

This clone was seen a few times. The gene calls are TRBV9 and TRBJ1-1; no definite D call. The length of the CDR3 is 14 residues. CDR1 SGDLS and CDR2 YYNGEE come from the germline V gene. V lost 1 base and J 2 bases, leaving 9 bases between the germline ends. CDR3 in DNA: TGTGCCAGCAGCGTATGGGAGCCAAACACTGAAGCTTTCTTT. Its protein is CASSVWEPNTEAFF.

The chain links TRBV28 to TRBJ1-2; TRBD1 might be the D (6 bases). Germline CDR1 MDHEN, CDR2 SYDVKM. The CDR3 consists of 14 residues. V was pared by 5 bases and J by 5 bases, with 15 bases between. CDR3 residues: CASSNTGTSYGYTF. In DNA form, the CDR3 reads TGTGCCAGCAGTAATACAGGGACCTCATATGGCTACACCTTC.

The CDR3 region is CASSLLGVNTEAFF. The CDR3 nucleotides are TGCGCCAGCAGCTTGTTAGGAGTCAACACTGAAGCTTTCTTT. The chain recombines TRBV5-1 with TRBJ1-1; D remains unclear. The germline gives CDR1 SGHRS, CDR2 YFSETQ. Trimming removed 1 base from V and 2 bases from J, with 9 bases in between. This CDR3 spans 14 amino acids.

The rearrangement joins TRBV27 to TRBJ2-5, with 10 bases fitting TRBD2. Germline lookup yields CDR1 MNHEY and CDR2 SMNVEV (reference sequence). The CDR3 runs 16 residues. Losses at the gene ends were 4 bases for V and 4 bases for J; bases not matched to a gene: 9. Here the CDR3 DNA reads TGTGCCAGCAGTTCGGAGGGGACTAGCGACTCAGAGACCCAGTACTTC. Translated, it gives CASSSEGTSDSETQYF.

The chain combines TRBV20-1 with TRBJ1-2; tentative D call: TRBD1 (6 bases). Trimming cost V 3 bases and J 4 bases, with 12 bases left between them. CDR3 length: 13 residues. The germline V gene encodes CDR1 DFQATT and CDR2 SNEGSKA (reference sequence). CDR3 sequence: CSASRLDSYGYTF. In DNA form, the CDR3 reads TGCAGTGCTAGTCGGCTGGACAGCTATGGCTACACCTTC.

A single count supports this clone. The V call is TRBV28, the J call TRBJ2-7, with 9 nucleotides matching TRBD1. V lost 6 bases, J lost 2 bases, and 2 bases stayed unmatched. Germline V CDR1 and CDR2: MDHEN, SYDVKM. The CDR3 runs 13 residues. The CDR3 nucleotides read TGTGCCAGCAGCCGGACAGGGGCCTACGAGCAGTACTTC. It encodes CASSRTGAYEQYF.

This rearrangement joins TRBV5-6 to TRBJ2-1; D is unclear. V gave up 0 bases and J gave up 5 bases, with 15 bases separating them. This CDR3 has 16 residues. Germline V gene data show CDR1 as SGHDT and CDR2 as YYEEEE. The DNA of the CDR3 is TGTGCCAGCAGCTTGGCCGCTAGGCTGTGGAACAATGAGCAGTTCTTC. Its translation: CASSLAARLWNNEQFF.

The chain joins TRBV25-1 to TRBJ2-6, with 7 bases matching TRBD1. The J segment lost 3 bases and the V segment lost 4 bases, leaving 9 bases of the junction unmatched. CDR1 and CDR2 from the germline V gene are MGHDK and SYGVNS. CDR3 size: 17 residues. CDR3 region: CASSAIGGQFGANVLTF. The CDR3 coding sequence is TGTGCCAGCAGTGCAATTGGGGGACAGTTTGGGGCCAACGTCCTGACTTTC.

The chain couples TRBV28 to TRBJ2-1; tentatively, D is TRBD1 (6 bases). The CDR3 length is 15 residues. CDR1 and CDR2 (germline): MDHEN, SYDVKM. V dropped 4 bases and J dropped 5 bases, with 15 bases sitting between them. The CDR3 reads CASSSHREWDNEQFF. CDR3 DNA: TGTGCCAGCAGTTCGCACAGGGAATGGGACAATGAGCAGTTCTTC.

V and J are TRBV5-5 and TRBJ2-2; 9 nucleotides agree with TRBD2. The CDR3 has 15 residues. Losses at the gene ends were 4 bases for V and 1 base for J; bases not matched to a gene: 2. Germline V gives CDR1 SGHKS, CDR2 YYEKEE (reference sequence). Here the CDR3 DNA reads TGTGCCAGCAGCCTAGCGGGGATGAACACCGGGGAGCTGTTTTTT. Amino acid sequence: CASSLAGMNTGELFF.